The next 2 T cell receptor beta chains were all read from a single sample in a study of T cell repertoires in cytomegalovirus infection. TCRdb reanalysed the reads using MiXCR and keeps one entry per CDR3 protein. The data hold roughly 720,000 distinct CDR3 sequences, with 35% observed a single time. The material sequenced was PBMCs. The receptors derive from a human donor in good health (CMV status not recorded). Some clones in this sample may be carry-over from other donors' samples.

In this sample, this clonotype turned up a few times. The chain recombines TRBV6-2 or TRBV6-3 with TRBJ1-5, with D uncertain. This CDR3 is built from 16 residues. The germline V and J ends were trimmed by 0 bases and 0 bases, with 9 bases remaining between them. Germline CDR1 and CDR2: MNHEY and SVGEGT. CDR3 in amino acids: CASSYSARNSNQPQHF. The CDR3, as DNA: TGTGCCAGCAGTTACTCCGCCCGAAATAGCAATCAGCCCCAGCATTTT.

This clonotype came up once. The chain joins TRBV28 to TRBJ1-2, with 9 nucleotides matching TRBD1. The ends lost 10 bases at V and 4 bases at J; junction bases unmatched: 7. CDR1 and CDR2 (germline): MDHEN, SYDVKM. The CDR3 length is 13 residues. The CDR3 nucleotides are TGTGCCACCCCGGGACAGGGCTCCTATGGCTACACCTTC. Residues: CATPGQGSYGYTF.